The present TCR beta chain was sequenced within a study of cytomegalovirus exposure and HLA in healthy donors. Study findings and constraints: It has been reported that TCR beta sequences accurately predicted the HLA-A and HLA-B alleles of most subjects. After further analysis at a later stage, 17,000 or so TCR beta sequences were associated with HLA alleles at 0.05 false discovery rate. Available immune exposure information covered CMV serostatus only.

Germline V lookup: CDR1 GTSNPN, CDR2 SVGIG (reference sequence). CDR3 length: 13 residues. A few counts support this clone. The antigen is undetermined. Use of 60 Vbeta and 13 Jbeta primers characterized the PCR. Here immunoSEQ multiplex PCR was the method, and the copy in TCRdb shows in-frame clones only, minus some. The sample includes under 150,000 clones, around 78% seen only once; the top ten take about 1.8%. The TCR comes from a woman aged 40 to 55 in good health and CMV-seronegative. Material for sequencing was PBMCs. The chain uses TRBV30 and TRBJ1-4; D may be TRBD1 (5 bases). CDR3 residues: CVFSAGRYEKLFF. CDR3 coding DNA: TGTGTCTTTTCGGCAGGGCGTTATGAAAAACTGTTTTTT.